This T cell receptor beta chain was found in a study of T cells in Graves' hyperthyroidism and ophthalmopathy. Isolation of PBMCs was performed on around 9.7 ml fresh peripheral blood. Whole-study results and caveats: By a 13 V-J model, ophthalmopathy was set apart from stable hyperthyroidism. Most expanded thyroid clonotypes above 0.001 recurred in blood.

This clonotype showed up just a few times. No antigen is known for it. Researchers took RNA transcripts and amplified the TCR beta CDR3 regions from them. HTBI primers were used for first-round RT-PCR of the TCR CDR3. TCRdb called the multiplex PCR reads again in MiXCR, with one record for every CDR3 protein. This table holds approximately 210,000 distinct CDR3 sequences, more than 15% found once. This receptor was identified in a man in his fifties with Graves' hyperthyroidism. The sequenced material came from blood.

As DNA, the CDR3 is TGTGCCAGCAGTCCCGGGGGTTCGGGGGCAACTAATGAAAAACTGTTTTTT. This gives the protein CASSPGGSGATNEKLFF. The chain employs TRBV7-2 and TRBJ1-4, with D perhaps TRBD1 (5 bases). CDR1 is SGHTA, CDR2 FQGNSA, per germline. The germline V and J ends were trimmed by 6 bases and 0 bases, with 17 bases remaining between them. The CDR3 is made up of 17 amino acids.